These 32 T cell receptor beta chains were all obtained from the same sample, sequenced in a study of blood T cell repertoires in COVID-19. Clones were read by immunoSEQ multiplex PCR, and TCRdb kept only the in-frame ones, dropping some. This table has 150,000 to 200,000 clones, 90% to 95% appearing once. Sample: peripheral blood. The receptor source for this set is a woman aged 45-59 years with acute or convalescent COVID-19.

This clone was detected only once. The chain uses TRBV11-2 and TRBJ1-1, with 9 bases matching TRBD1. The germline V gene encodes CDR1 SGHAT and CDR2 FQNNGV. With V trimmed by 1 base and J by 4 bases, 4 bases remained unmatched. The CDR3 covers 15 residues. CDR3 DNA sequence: TGTGCCAGCAGCTTAGGGACAGGGGTCGGCACTGAAGCTTTCTTT. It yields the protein CASSLGTGVGTEAFF.

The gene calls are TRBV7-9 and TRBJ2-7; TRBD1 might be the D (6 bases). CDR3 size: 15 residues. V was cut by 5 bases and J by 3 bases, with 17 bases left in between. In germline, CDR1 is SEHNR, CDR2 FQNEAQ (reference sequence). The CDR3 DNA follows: TGTGCCAGCAGCGCAGGACAGCCCGGCCGCTACGAGCAGTACTTC. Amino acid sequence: CASSAGQPGRYEQYF.

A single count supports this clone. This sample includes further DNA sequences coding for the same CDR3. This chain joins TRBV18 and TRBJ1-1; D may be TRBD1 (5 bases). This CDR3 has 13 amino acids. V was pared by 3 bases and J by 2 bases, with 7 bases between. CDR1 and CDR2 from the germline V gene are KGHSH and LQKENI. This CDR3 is CASSPQGNTEAFF. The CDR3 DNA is TGTGCCAGCTCACCTCAGGGTAACACTGAAGCTTTCTTT.

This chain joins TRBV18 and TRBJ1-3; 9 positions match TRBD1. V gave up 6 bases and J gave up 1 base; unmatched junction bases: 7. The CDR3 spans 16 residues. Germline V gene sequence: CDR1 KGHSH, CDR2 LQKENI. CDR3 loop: CASSRTGDRSGNTIYF. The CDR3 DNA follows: TGTGCCAGCTCCCGGACAGGGGATAGGTCTGGAAACACCATATATTTT.

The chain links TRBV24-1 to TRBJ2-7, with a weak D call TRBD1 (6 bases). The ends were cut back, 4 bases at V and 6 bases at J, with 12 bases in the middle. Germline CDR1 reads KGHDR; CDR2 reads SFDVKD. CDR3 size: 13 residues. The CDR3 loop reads CATSEGDKIEQYF. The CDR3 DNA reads TGTGCCACCAGTGAGGGGGACAAGATCGAGCAGTACTTC.

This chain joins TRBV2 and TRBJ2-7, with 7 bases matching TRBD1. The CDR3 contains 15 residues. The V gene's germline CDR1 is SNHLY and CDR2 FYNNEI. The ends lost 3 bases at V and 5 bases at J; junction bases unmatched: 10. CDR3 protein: CASSDLGQGVDEQYF. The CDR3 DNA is TGTGCCAGCAGTGACCTTGGGCAGGGGGTAGACGAGCAGTACTTC.

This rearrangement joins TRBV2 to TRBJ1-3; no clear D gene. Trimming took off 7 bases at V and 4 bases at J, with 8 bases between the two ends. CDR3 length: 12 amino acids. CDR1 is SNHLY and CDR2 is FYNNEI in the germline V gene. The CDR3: CASKESGNTIYF. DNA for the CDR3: TGTGCCAGCAAGGAGTCCGGAAACACCATATATTTT. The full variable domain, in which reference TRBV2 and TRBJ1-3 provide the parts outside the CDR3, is EPEVTQTPSHQVTQMGQEVILRCVPISNHLYFYWYRQILGQKVEFLVSFYNNEISEKSEIFDDQFSVERPDGSNFTLKIRSTKLEDSAMYFCASKESGNTIYFGEGSWLTVV.

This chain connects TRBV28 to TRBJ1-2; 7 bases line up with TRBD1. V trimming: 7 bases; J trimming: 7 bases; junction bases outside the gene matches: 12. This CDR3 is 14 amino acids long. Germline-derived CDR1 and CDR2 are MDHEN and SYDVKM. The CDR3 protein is CASMIPRGRGGYTF. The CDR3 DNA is TGTGCCAGCATGATACCTAGGGGGCGGGGTGGCTACACCTTC.

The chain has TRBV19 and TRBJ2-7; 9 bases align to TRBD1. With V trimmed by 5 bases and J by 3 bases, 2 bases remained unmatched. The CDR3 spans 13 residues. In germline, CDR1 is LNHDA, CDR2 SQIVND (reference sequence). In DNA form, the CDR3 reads TGTGCCAGTAGTGCGACAGGGGGCTACGAGCAGTACTTC. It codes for CASSATGGYEQYF. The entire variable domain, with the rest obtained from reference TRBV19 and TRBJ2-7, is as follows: DGGITQSPKYLFRKEGQNVTLSCEQNLNHDAMYWYRQDPGQGLRLIYYSQIVNDFQKGDIAEGYSVSREKKESFPLTVTSAQKNPTAFYLCASSATGGYEQYFGPGTRLTVT.

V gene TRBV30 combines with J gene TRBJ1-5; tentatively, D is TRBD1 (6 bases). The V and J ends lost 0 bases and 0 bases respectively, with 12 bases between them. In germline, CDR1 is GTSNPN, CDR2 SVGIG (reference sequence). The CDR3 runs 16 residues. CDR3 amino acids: CAWSVGTTYSNQPQHF. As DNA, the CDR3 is TGTGCCTGGAGTGTTGGGACAACGTATAGCAATCAGCCCCAGCATTTT.

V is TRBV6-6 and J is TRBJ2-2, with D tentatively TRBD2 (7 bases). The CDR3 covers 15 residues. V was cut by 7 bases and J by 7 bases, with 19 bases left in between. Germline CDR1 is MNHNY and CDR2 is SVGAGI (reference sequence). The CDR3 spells CASTLRGGASGELFF. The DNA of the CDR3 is TGTGCCAGCACCCTACGTGGGGGGGCGAGCGGGGAGCTGTTTTTT.

The CDR3 region is CASSIGLAGATGELFF. The CDR3 DNA follows: TGTGCCAGTAGTATAGGACTAGCGGGGGCCACCGGGGAGCTGTTTTTT. The rearrangement links TRBV19 to TRBJ2-2, with TRBD2 matching 12 bases. Germline V CDR1 and CDR2: LNHDA, SQIVND (reference sequence). The CDR3 is made up of 16 amino acids. J lost 4 bases, V lost 1 base, and 1 base had no gene match.

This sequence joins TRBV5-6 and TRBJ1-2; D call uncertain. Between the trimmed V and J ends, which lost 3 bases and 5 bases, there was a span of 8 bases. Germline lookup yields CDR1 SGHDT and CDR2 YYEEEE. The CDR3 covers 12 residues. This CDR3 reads CASSSTEYGYTF. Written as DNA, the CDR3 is TGTGCCAGCAGCTCTACTGAATATGGCTACACCTTC.

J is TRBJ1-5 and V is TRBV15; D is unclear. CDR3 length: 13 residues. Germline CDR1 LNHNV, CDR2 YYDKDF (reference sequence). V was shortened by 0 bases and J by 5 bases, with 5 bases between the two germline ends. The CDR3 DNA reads TGTGCCACCAGCAGAGATCTTGATCAGCCCCAGCATTTT. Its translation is CATSRDLDQPQHF.

CDR3 DNA: TGTGCCAGCAGTGAGAGTAATACGCAGTATTTT. It translates to CASSESNTQYF. This sequence joins TRBV12-3 or TRBV12-4 and TRBJ2-3; D remains ambiguous. The CDR3 has 11 residues. Trimming removed 5 bases from V and 7 bases from J, with 7 bases in between.

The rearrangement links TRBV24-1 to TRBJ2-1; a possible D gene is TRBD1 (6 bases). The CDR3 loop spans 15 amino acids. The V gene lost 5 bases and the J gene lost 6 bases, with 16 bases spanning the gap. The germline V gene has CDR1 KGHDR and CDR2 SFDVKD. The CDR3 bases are TGTGCCACCAGTGGTGGAACAGGGAGCTCCAATGAGCAGTTCTTC. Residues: CATSGGTGSSNEQFF.

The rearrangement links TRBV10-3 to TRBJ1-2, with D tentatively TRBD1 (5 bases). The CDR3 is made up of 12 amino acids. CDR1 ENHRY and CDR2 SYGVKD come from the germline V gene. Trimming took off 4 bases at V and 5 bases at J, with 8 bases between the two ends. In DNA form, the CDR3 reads TGTGCCATCAGTGGGGGGGAATATGGCTACACCTTC. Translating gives CAISGGEYGYTF.

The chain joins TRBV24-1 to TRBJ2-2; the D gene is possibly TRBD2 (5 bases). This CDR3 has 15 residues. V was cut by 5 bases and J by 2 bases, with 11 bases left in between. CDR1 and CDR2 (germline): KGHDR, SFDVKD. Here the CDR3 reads CATSGSGGNTGELFF. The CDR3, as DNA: TGTGCCACCAGTGGAAGCGGAGGTAACACCGGGGAGCTGTTTTTT.

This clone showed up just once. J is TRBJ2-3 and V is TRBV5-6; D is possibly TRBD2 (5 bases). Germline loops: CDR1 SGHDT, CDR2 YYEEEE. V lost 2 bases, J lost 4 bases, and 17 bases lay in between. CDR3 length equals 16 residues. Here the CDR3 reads CASSFSEELYPDTQYF. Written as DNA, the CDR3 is TGTGCCAGCAGCTTTAGCGAGGAGCTCTACCCAGATACGCAGTATTTT.

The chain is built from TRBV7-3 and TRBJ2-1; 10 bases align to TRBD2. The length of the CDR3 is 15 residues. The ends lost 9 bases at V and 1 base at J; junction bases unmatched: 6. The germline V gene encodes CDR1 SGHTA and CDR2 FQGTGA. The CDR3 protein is CASSTSGLSYNEQFF. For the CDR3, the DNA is TGTGCCAGTTCGACTAGCGGGTTATCCTACAATGAGCAGTTCTTC.

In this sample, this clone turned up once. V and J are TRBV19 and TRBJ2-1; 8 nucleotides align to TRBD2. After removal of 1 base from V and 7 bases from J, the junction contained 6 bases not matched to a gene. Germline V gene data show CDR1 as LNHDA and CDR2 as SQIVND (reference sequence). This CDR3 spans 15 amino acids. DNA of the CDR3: TGTGCCAGTAGTATAGCACGGGAGGGGATAAATGAGCAGTTCTTC. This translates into CASSIAREGINEQFF.

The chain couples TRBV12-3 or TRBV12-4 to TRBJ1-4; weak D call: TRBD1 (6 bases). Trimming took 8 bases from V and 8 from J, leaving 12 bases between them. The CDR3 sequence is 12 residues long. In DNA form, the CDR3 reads TGTGCCAGCGGGGGCGTCGAGGAAAAACTGTTTTTT. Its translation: CASGGVEEKLFF.

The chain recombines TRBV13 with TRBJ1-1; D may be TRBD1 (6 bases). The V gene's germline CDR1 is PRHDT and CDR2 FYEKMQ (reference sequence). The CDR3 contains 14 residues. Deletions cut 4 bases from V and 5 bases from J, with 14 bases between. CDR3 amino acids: CASSSTGQITEAFF. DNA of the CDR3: TGTGCCAGCAGCTCCACAGGACAGATAACTGAAGCTTTCTTT. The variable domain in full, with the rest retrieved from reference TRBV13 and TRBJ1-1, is AAGVIQSPRHLIKEKRETATLKCYPIPRHDTVYWYQQGPGQDPQFLISFYEKMQSDKGSIPDRFSAQQFSDYHSELNMSSLELGDSALYFCASSSTGQITEAFFGQGTRLTVV.

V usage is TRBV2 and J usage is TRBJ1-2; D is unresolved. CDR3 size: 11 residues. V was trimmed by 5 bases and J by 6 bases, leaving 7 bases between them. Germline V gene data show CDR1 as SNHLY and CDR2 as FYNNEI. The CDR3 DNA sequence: TGTGCCAGCAGTCCACAGAATGGCTACACCTTC. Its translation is CASSPQNGYTF.

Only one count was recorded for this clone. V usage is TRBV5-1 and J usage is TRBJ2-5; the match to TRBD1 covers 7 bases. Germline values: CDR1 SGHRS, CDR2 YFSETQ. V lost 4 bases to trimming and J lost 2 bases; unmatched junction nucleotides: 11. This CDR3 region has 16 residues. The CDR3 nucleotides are TGCGCCAGCAGCGGGGGCACAGGGGATCGACAAGAGACCCAGTACTTC. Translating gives CASSGGTGDRQETQYF.

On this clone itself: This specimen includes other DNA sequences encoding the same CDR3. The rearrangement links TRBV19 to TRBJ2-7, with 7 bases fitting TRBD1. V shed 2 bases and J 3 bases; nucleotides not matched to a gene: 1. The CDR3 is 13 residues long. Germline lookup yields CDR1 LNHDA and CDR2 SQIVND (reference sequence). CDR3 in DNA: TGTGCCAGTAGTATAAGACAGGGCTACGAGCAGTACTTC. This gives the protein CASSIRQGYEQYF. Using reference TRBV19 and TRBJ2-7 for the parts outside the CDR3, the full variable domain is DGGITQSPKYLFRKEGQNVTLSCEQNLNHDAMYWYRQDPGQGLRLIYYSQIVNDFQKGDIAEGYSVSREKKESFPLTVTSAQKNPTAFYLCASSIRQGYEQYFGPGTRLTVT.

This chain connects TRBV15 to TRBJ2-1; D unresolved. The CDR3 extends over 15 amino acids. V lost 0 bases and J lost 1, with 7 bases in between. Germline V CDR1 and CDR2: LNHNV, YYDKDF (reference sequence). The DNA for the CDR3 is TGTGCCACCAGCAGAGAACAGCTGTCCTACAATGAGCAGTTCTTC. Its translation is CATSREQLSYNEQFF.

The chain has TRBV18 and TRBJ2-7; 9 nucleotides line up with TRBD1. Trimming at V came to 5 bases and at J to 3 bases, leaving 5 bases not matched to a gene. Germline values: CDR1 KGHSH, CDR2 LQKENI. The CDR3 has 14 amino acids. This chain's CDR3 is CASSEQGAIYEQYF. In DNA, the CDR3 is TGTGCCAGCTCAGAACAGGGGGCGATCTACGAGCAGTACTTC.

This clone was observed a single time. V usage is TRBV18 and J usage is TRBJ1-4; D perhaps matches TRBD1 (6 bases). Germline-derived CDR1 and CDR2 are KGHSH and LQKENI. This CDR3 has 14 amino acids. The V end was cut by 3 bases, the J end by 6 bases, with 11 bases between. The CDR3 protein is CASSPGATHEKLFF. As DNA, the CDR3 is TGTGCCAGCTCACCGGGGGCGACGCATGAAAAACTGTTTTTT.

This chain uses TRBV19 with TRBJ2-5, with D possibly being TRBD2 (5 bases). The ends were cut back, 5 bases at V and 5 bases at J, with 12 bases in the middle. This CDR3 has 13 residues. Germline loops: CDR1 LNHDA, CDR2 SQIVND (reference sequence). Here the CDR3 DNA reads TGTGCCAGTAGTCTTGGACTGGTGGAGACCCAGTACTTC. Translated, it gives CASSLGLVETQYF.

CDR3 amino acids: CASSLAVGRGYNEQFF. CDR3 sequence (DNA): TGTGCCAGCAGCTTAGCGGTCGGGAGGGGATACAATGAGCAGTTCTTC. The genes are TRBV7-8 and TRBJ2-1; 8 nucleotides align to TRBD2. There are 16 residues in the CDR3. CDR1 and CDR2 (germline): SGHVS, FQNEAQ. The trim removed 0 bases at V and 4 bases at J, leaving 5 bases unmatched.

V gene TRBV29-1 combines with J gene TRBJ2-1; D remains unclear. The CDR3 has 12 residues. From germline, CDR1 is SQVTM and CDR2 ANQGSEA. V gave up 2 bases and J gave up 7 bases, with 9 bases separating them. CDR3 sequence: CSVEQSSNEQFF. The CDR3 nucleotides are TGCAGCGTTGAACAGTCATCAAATGAGCAGTTCTTC.